The T cell receptor beta chain described here comes from a study of metastatic and nonmetastatic thyroid tumors. The wider study: It was across blood and tumor or nodule tissue from malignant and benign thyroid patients that repertoires were compared.

Germline CDR1 SGHAT, CDR2 FQNNGV. V dropped 5 bases and J dropped 6; count of bases not matched to a gene: 8. This CDR3 has 16 amino acids. Per the study methods: In papillary thyroid cancer, a distant-metastasis classifier was built using CDR3 differences across clinicopathological groups. TCRdb re-analyzed the PCR reads using MiXCR. V and J calls and clone size were set by TCRdb, not the authors. The table records under 40,000 clones, approximately 16% of them present only once. Notes on the study in general: In both blood and tumor samples, TCR beta diversity was reported significantly higher for malignant than benign nodules.

This clone showed up many times. Its antigen is not known. Thyroid surgery was preceded by no treatment in any patient. The rearrangement links TRBV11-2 to TRBJ2-2, with 11 bases identical to TRBD2. Sequenced input: blood. This TCR came from a female donor with papillary thyroid cancer or a benign thyroid nodule (not recorded which). Some clones in this sample may be carry-over from other donors' samples. CDR3 in amino acids: CASSITSGSSAGELFF. The CDR3 DNA is TGTGCCAGCAGCATCACTAGCGGGAGTTCCGCCGGGGAGCTGTTTTTT.